The 26 T cell receptor beta chains in this list originate from one sample, sequenced in a study of cytomegalovirus exposure and HLA in healthy donors. The assay was immunoSEQ multiplex PCR, and TCRdb's table has in-frame clones only and misses some. The sample holds roughly 300,000 clones, roughly nine tenths seen once. Sample: PBMCs. The receptors here all came from a woman in her thirties in good health and CMV-seropositive.

The chain recombines TRBV28 with TRBJ1-6, with 8 bases aligning to TRBD1. The CDR3 extends over 17 amino acids. Germline CDR1 MDHEN, CDR2 SYDVKM. J gave up 7 bases and V 3 bases, and 11 bases lay outside the gene matches. Here the CDR3 DNA reads TGTGCCAGCAGTTTGTCCTCCGGTGGGACAGGCAATTCACCCCTCCACTTT. As protein: CASSLSSGGTGNSPLHF. The entire variable domain, with the rest obtained from reference TRBV28 and TRBJ1-6, is as follows: DVKVTQSSRYLVKRTGEKVFLECVQDMDHENMFWYRQDPGLGLRLIYFSYDVKMKEKGDIPEGYSVSREKKERFSLILESASTNQTSMYLCASSLSSGGTGNSPLHFGNGTRLTVT.

The chain combines TRBV27 with TRBJ2-1; 7 bases are a match to TRBD2. CDR1 is MNHEY, CDR2 SMNVEV, per germline (reference sequence). This CDR3 region has 14 residues. Trimming at V came to 2 bases and at J to 6 bases, leaving 4 bases not matched to a gene. CDR3 region: CASSLAGEINEQFF. The CDR3 nucleotides are TGTGCCAGCAGTTTAGCGGGAGAGATCAATGAGCAGTTCTTC.

V and J are TRBV29-1 and TRBJ2-3, with D possibly matching TRBD2 (6 bases). The CDR3 is made up of 16 amino acids. Germline V CDR1 and CDR2: SQVTM, ANQGSEA. V lost 0 bases and J 2 bases, leaving 15 bases between the germline ends. Here the CDR3 reads CSVEDPLAGDTDTQYF. In DNA, the CDR3 is TGCAGCGTTGAAGACCCACTAGCAGGCGACACAGATACGCAGTATTTT.

The chain recombines TRBV2 with TRBJ2-2, with D possibly being TRBD1 (5 bases). Trimming took off 4 bases at V and 3 bases at J, with 6 bases between the two ends. The germline gives CDR1 SNHLY, CDR2 FYNNEI. CDR3 length: 13 residues. The CDR3 DNA is TGTGCCAGCAGTGGACAGCACACCGGGGAGCTGTTTTTT. Protein sequence: CASSGQHTGELFF.

The chain recombines TRBV9 with TRBJ2-7, with 9 bases that match TRBD2. Looked up from germline, CDR1 is SGDLS and CDR2 is YYNGEE. V trimming: 0 bases; J trimming: 1 base; junction bases outside the gene matches: 14. CDR3 size: 19 residues. The CDR3 region is CASSVGRGGGAENSYEQYF. Here the CDR3 DNA reads TGTGCCAGCAGCGTAGGTCGAGGCGGGGGGGCCGAAAATTCCTACGAGCAGTACTTC.

The J gene is TRBJ2-3, the V gene TRBV6-1; 10 positions match TRBD1. This CDR3 is 18 amino acids long. V was clipped by 4 bases and J by 2 bases; unmatched bases: 12. CDR1 and CDR2 (germline): MNHNS, SASEGT. The CDR3 sequence is CASSGQGASHRATDTQYF. As DNA, the CDR3 is TGTGCCAGCAGTGGACAGGGGGCTTCCCACCGAGCCACAGATACGCAGTATTTT.

J is TRBJ2-7 and V is TRBV28; the D is unclear. V was clipped by 5 bases and J by 2 bases, with 7 bases between them. Germline V gives CDR1 MDHEN, CDR2 SYDVKM. The CDR3 spans 12 residues. The CDR3, as DNA: TGTGCCAGCAGTAAATGGACCTACGAGCAGTACTTC. Encoded protein: CASSKWTYEQYF.

The sample holds a few counts of this clone. The chain couples TRBV19 to TRBJ1-1, with a weak D call TRBD1 (5 bases). The CDR3 contains 12 residues. Between the trimmed V and J ends, which lost 3 bases and 4 bases, there was a span of 6 bases. Germline V gene lookup returns CDR1 LNHDA and CDR2 SQIVND (reference sequence). In nucleotides, the CDR3 is TGTGCCAGTAGTATGAGGGGCACTGAAGCTTTCTTT. Its translation: CASSMRGTEAFF.

This rearrangement joins TRBV5-1 to TRBJ1-1; tentative D call: TRBD1 (5 bases). This CDR3 contains 15 residues. V was cut by 0 bases and J by 0 bases, with 9 bases left in between. In germline, CDR1 is SGHRS, CDR2 YFSETQ. CDR3 bases: TGCGCCAGCAGCTTGGAAATGGGGGTGAACACTGAAGCTTTCTTT. This codes for CASSLEMGVNTEAFF.

This rearrangement joins TRBV7-6 to TRBJ2-1, with D perhaps assigned TRBD1 or TRBD2 (6 bases each). Germline-derived CDR1 and CDR2 are SGHVS and FNYEAQ. Trimming cost V 2 bases and J 4 bases, with 12 bases left between them. CDR3 size: 15 residues. CDR3 loop: CASSLLPGAYNEQFF. As DNA, the CDR3 is TGTGCCAGCAGCTTACTACCGGGGGCTTACAATGAGCAGTTCTTC.

The chain combines TRBV7-9 with TRBJ1-1; D might be TRBD1 (5 bases). The germline CDR1 and CDR2 sequences are SEHNR and FQNEAQ (reference sequence). The CDR3 is 16 amino acids. Trimming cost V 1 base and J 3 bases, with 15 bases left between them. The DNA for the CDR3 is TGTGCCAGCAGCTTAGGAGACTCAGGGACGGACACTGAAGCTTTCTTT. This translates into CASSLGDSGTDTEAFF. Looking up the rest from reference TRBV7-9 and TRBJ1-1 gives the full variable domain: DTGVSQNPRHKITKRGQNVTFRCDPISEHNRLYWYRQTLGQGPEFLTYFQNEAQLEKSRLLSDRFSAERPKGSFSTLEIQRTEQGDSAMYLCASSLGDSGTDTEAFFGQGTRLTVV.

CDR3 residues: CAISEWQALDEQYF. The CDR3 DNA sequence: TGTGCCATCAGTGAGTGGCAGGCCCTCGACGAGCAGTACTTC. V usage is TRBV10-3 and J usage is TRBJ2-7; D remains ambiguous. Per the germline V gene, CDR1 is ENHRY and CDR2 is SYGVKD. Trimming took 1 base from V and 5 from J, leaving 12 bases between them. The CDR3 is 14 residues long.

The rearrangement joins TRBV7-3 to TRBJ2-2; 11 nucleotides line up with TRBD2. The germline V gene encodes CDR1 SGHTA and CDR2 FQGTGA. V lost 5 bases and J lost 3; bases outside the gene matches: 5. The CDR3 is made up of 16 amino acids. The DNA for the CDR3 is TGTGCCAGCAGCGCCGCTAGCGGGGGGTACACCGGGGAGCTGTTTTTT. Encoded protein: CASSAASGGYTGELFF.

V gene TRBV5-1 combines with J gene TRBJ2-3; D gene ambiguous. This CDR3 spans 13 amino acids. Deletions cut 4 bases from V and 2 bases from J, with 8 bases between. The germline gives CDR1 SGHRS, CDR2 YFSETQ. CDR3 residues: CASSPAITDTQYF. The CDR3, as DNA: TGCGCCAGCAGCCCCGCAATCACAGATACGCAGTATTTT.

The V gene is TRBV28, the J gene TRBJ1-1; 10 nucleotides agree with TRBD1. V lost 3 bases, J lost 4 bases, and 2 bases stayed unmatched. The CDR3 totals 14 residues. Germline V gene sequence: CDR1 MDHEN, CDR2 SYDVKM. For the CDR3, the DNA is TGTGCCAGCAGTTTGGGACAGGGGCGCACTGAAGCTTTCTTT. The encoded protein is CASSLGQGRTEAFF. Drawing the rest from reference TRBV28 and TRBJ1-1, the complete variable domain is DVKVTQSSRYLVKRTGEKVFLECVQDMDHENMFWYRQDPGLGLRLIYFSYDVKMKEKGDIPEGYSVSREKKERFSLILESASTNQTSMYLCASSLGQGRTEAFFGQGTRLTVV.

V and J are TRBV27 and TRBJ1-5; no clear D gene. The germline CDR1 and CDR2 sequences are MNHEY and SMNVEV (reference sequence). This CDR3 has 15 residues. Between the trimmed V and J ends, which lost 7 bases and 0 bases, there was a span of 13 bases. CDR3 loop: CASKSTGFSNQPQHF. The CDR3 DNA reads TGTGCCAGCAAATCGACGGGATTTAGCAATCAGCCCCAGCATTTT.

This chain joins TRBV29-1 and TRBJ2-1, with 7 bases matching TRBD2. Unmatched junction bases numbered 5, after V lost 0 bases and J lost 0 bases. The CDR3 totals 16 residues. Germline V CDR1 and CDR2: SQVTM, ANQGSEA. This CDR3 is CSVEDSGPLSYNEQFF. CDR3 DNA: TGCAGCGTTGAAGATAGCGGGCCTCTCTCCTACAATGAGCAGTTCTTC.

The V and J genes are TRBV7-9 and TRBJ1-6, with 7 bases identical to TRBD1. V lost 5 bases, J lost 1 base, and 14 bases stayed unmatched. Per the germline V gene, CDR1 is SEHNR and CDR2 is FQNEAQ (reference sequence). The CDR3 runs to 19 residues. The CDR3 spells CASSPHRGSHGSYNSPLHF. The DNA for the CDR3 is TGTGCCAGCAGCCCCCACAGGGGTTCGCACGGTTCCTATAATTCACCCCTCCACTTT.

The chain is built from TRBV28 and TRBJ1-2; TRBD1 is a possible D gene (6 bases). The CDR3 runs to 14 residues. V dropped 3 bases and J dropped 4 bases, with 12 bases sitting between them. The germline gives CDR1 MDHEN, CDR2 SYDVKM. The DNA of the CDR3 is TGTGCCAGCAGTTTCAGGGGAGCCCCCTATGGCTACACCTTC. As protein: CASSFRGAPYGYTF.

The rearrangement links TRBV29-1 to TRBJ2-7; 9 bases fit TRBD1. This CDR3 contains 13 residues. Germline V gene sequence: CDR1 SQVTM, CDR2 ANQGSEA. J was trimmed by 4 bases and V by 3 bases; bases with no gene match: 4. This CDR3 reads CSVEDRGRYEQYF. In DNA, the CDR3 is TGCAGCGTTGAGGACAGGGGACGATACGAGCAGTACTTC.

The chain recombines TRBV6-1 with TRBJ2-3; no definite D call. The germline CDR1 and CDR2 sequences are MNHNS and SASEGT. CDR3 length equals 12 residues. The ends were cut back, 10 bases at V and 5 bases at J, with 13 bases in the middle. The CDR3: CATRTWRDTQYF. In DNA form, the CDR3 reads TGTGCCACCAGAACTTGGAGAGATACGCAGTATTTT.

V is TRBV5-4 and J is TRBJ2-7, with a tentative D call TRBD1 (6 bases). The CDR3 sequence is 14 residues long. Trimming removed 1 base from V and 0 bases from J, with 8 bases in between. Germline assignment: CDR1 SGHNT and CDR2 YYREEE (reference sequence). The chain's CDR3 is CASSLRGGSYEQYF. The CDR3 bases are TGTGCCAGCAGCTTGAGAGGGGGCTCCTACGAGCAGTACTTC.

This clone has more than one count but fewer than ten. This sequence joins TRBV5-4 and TRBJ1-2, with D maybe TRBD1 (5 bases). The CDR3 length is 13 residues. Germline lookup yields CDR1 SGHNT and CDR2 YYREEE (reference sequence). Trimming shortened V by 4 bases and J by 5 bases, and 12 bases separated the two germline ends. The CDR3 sequence: CASSPEGLYGYTF. CDR3 nucleotides: TGTGCCAGCAGCCCGGAGGGGCTGTATGGCTACACCTTC. The whole variable domain, filled in from reference TRBV5-4 and TRBJ1-2, reads ETGVTQSPTHLIKTRGQQVTLRCSSQSGHNTVSWYQQALGQGPQFIFQYYREEENGRGNFPPRFSGLQFPNYSSELNVNALELDDSALYLCASSPEGLYGYTFGSGTRLTVV.

V gene TRBV7-9 combines with J gene TRBJ1-1; D gene uncertain. The length of the CDR3 is 14 residues. The V end lost 5 bases, the J end lost 3 bases, and 13 bases lay between the germline ends. Germline CDR1 is SEHNR and CDR2 is FQNEAQ (reference sequence). CDR3 coding DNA: TGTGCCAGCAGCCTTATCGGTGAGGACACTGAAGCTTTCTTT. This codes for CASSLIGEDTEAFF.

The chain combines TRBV6-5 with TRBJ2-3, with 7 bases lining up with TRBD2. J gave up 2 bases and V 0 bases, and 2 bases lay outside the gene matches. CDR1 is MNHEY, CDR2 SVGAGI, per germline. This CDR3 contains 15 residues. CDR3 nucleotide sequence: TGTGCCAGCAGTTACTCCGGGACTAACACAGATACGCAGTATTTT. Amino acids: CASSYSGTNTDTQYF.

The rearrangement uses TRBV6-6 and TRBJ2-7, with TRBD2 identical over 11 bases. J lost 1 base, V lost 7 bases, and 6 bases had no gene match. The germline CDR1 and CDR2 sequences are MNHNY and SVGAGI (reference sequence). The CDR3 is made up of 15 amino acids. The CDR3 spells CASTILAGVSYEQYF. The DNA of the CDR3 is TGTGCCAGCACGATACTAGCGGGAGTTTCCTACGAGCAGTACTTC.